One sample yielded the 19 T cell receptor beta chains listed below, sequenced in a study of Tregs in tolerant kidney transplant recipients. Profiled with immunoSEQ multiplex PCR; TCRdb holds only in-frame clones, not every one. Of about 240,000 clones listed, 80% to 85% are singletons. What was sequenced was CD4+ T cells from blood. Receptor source: a human donor in good health.

The CDR3, as DNA: TGTGCCAGTAGTACGAGGGACAGGGGCTCCTACAATGAGCAGTTCTTC. Encoded protein: CASSTRDRGSYNEQFF. This chain links TRBV19 with TRBJ2-1, with TRBD1 matching 10 bases. The CDR3 totals 16 residues. The germline V gene encodes CDR1 LNHDA and CDR2 SQIVND (reference sequence). Trimming took 4 bases from V and 0 from J; bases not matched to a gene: 3. The entire variable domain, with the rest obtained from reference TRBV19 and TRBJ2-1, is as follows: DGGITQSPKYLFRKEGQNVTLSCEQNLNHDAMYWYRQDPGQGLRLIYYSQIVNDFQKGDIAEGYSVSREKKESFPLTVTSAQKNPTAFYLCASSTRDRGSYNEQFFGPGTRLTVL.

The rearrangement links TRBV7-9 to TRBJ2-5, with no clear D. Deletions cut 7 bases from V and 1 base from J, with 13 bases between. The CDR3 extends over 14 amino acids. Germline loops: CDR1 SEHNR, CDR2 FQNEAQ (reference sequence). The DNA for the CDR3 is TGTGCCAGCACATTGGTACAGAGCCAAGAGACCCAGTACTTC. Translating gives CASTLVQSQETQYF. The full variable domain, rest sourced from reference TRBV7-9 and TRBJ2-5, is DTGVSQNPRHKITKRGQNVTFRCDPISEHNRLYWYRQTLGQGPEFLTYFQNEAQLEKSRLLSDRFSAERPKGSFSTLEIQRTEQGDSAMYLCASTLVQSQETQYFGPGTRLLVL.

The chain employs TRBV18 and TRBJ2-3, with D perhaps TRBD2 (6 bases). The CDR3 is made up of 15 amino acids. Trimming shortened V by 4 bases and J by 5 bases, and 16 bases separated the two germline ends. CDR1 and CDR2 (germline): KGHSH, LQKENI. The CDR3 nucleotides are TGTGCCAGCTCACGGGATAGCGGCGTGATAGATACGCAGTATTTT. Protein: CASSRDSGVIDTQYF.

The chain couples TRBV6-5 to TRBJ1-3, with a possible D match to TRBD1 (5 bases). The germline V and J ends were trimmed by 5 bases and 0 bases, with 11 bases remaining between them. The CDR3 covers 15 residues. The germline V gene encodes CDR1 MNHEY and CDR2 SVGAGI. CDR3 region: CASSNTGHSGNTIYF. The CDR3 bases are TGTGCCAGCAGTAACACAGGCCACTCTGGAAACACCATATATTTT.

V usage is TRBV18 and J usage is TRBJ2-7; no clear D gene. Germline CDR1 and CDR2: KGHSH and LQKENI. Trimming removed 3 bases at V and 2 bases at J, with 5 bases between. The CDR3 has 12 amino acids. DNA of the CDR3: TGTGCCAGCTCACCCCGCGCCTACGAGCAGTACTTC. This codes for CASSPRAYEQYF. Using reference TRBV18 and TRBJ2-7 for the parts outside the CDR3, the full variable domain is NAGVMQNPRHLVRRRGQEARLRCSPMKGHSHVYWYRQLPEEGLKFMVYLQKENIIDESGMPKERFSAEFPKEGPSILRIQQVVRGDSAAYFCASSPRAYEQYFGPGTRLTVT.

The CDR3: CASSLNSGTNEKLFF. CDR3 in DNA: TGCGCCAGCAGCCTTAACTCCGGGACTAATGAAAAACTGTTTTTT. The chain is built from TRBV5-1 and TRBJ1-4; D remains ambiguous. Germline-derived CDR1 and CDR2 are SGHRS and YFSETQ. The CDR3 is 15 amino acids. Between the trimmed V and J ends, which lost 4 bases and 2 bases, there was a span of 12 bases.

The rearrangement joins TRBV5-4 to TRBJ2-7; no clear D gene. Deletions cut 3 bases from V and 2 bases from J, with 15 bases between. In germline, CDR1 is SGHNT, CDR2 YYREEE (reference sequence). The CDR3 extends over 15 amino acids. CDR3 coding DNA: TGTGCCAGCAGCTCGCCCGAAAGGACGGCCTACGAGCAGTACTTC. As protein: CASSSPERTAYEQYF.

This clone was observed once. The chain couples TRBV30 to TRBJ1-1; D unclear. Trimming stripped 8 bases from V and 0 bases from J, with 13 bases between. The CDR3 runs 13 residues. In germline, CDR1 is GTSNPN, CDR2 SVGIG (reference sequence). The CDR3 sequence: CALRTGMNTEAFF. CDR3 sequence (DNA): TGTGCCCTACGAACTGGCATGAACACTGAAGCTTTCTTT.

The rearrangement joins TRBV6-5 to TRBJ2-1; the match to TRBD1 covers 9 bases. From germline, CDR1 is MNHEY and CDR2 SVGAGI. The J segment lost 4 bases and the V segment lost 5 bases, leaving 6 bases of the junction unmatched. CDR3 length: 15 residues. CDR3 residues: CASSADRGFYNEQFF. In nucleotides, the CDR3 is TGTGCCAGCAGTGCGGACAGGGGCTTTTACAATGAGCAGTTCTTC.

V is TRBV5-4 and J is TRBJ2-1, with D possibly TRBD2 on 5 matching bases. This CDR3 has 15 amino acids. Germline V gives CDR1 SGHNT, CDR2 YYREEE (reference sequence). Trimming removed 1 base from V and 8 bases from J, with 16 bases in between. CDR3 residues: CASSLPGRTVDEQFF. The CDR3 region has the DNA TGTGCCAGCAGCTTGCCGGGGAGAACAGTGGATGAGCAGTTCTTC. Filled out from reference TRBV5-4 and TRBJ2-1, the complete variable domain reads ETGVTQSPTHLIKTRGQQVTLRCSSQSGHNTVSWYQQALGQGPQFIFQYYREEENGRGNFPPRFSGLQFPNYSSELNVNALELDDSALYLCASSLPGRTVDEQFFGPGTRLTVL.

V usage is TRBV2 and J usage is TRBJ2-1, with 11 nucleotides matching TRBD2. This CDR3 spans 15 amino acids. Germline values: CDR1 SNHLY, CDR2 FYNNEI. V lost 5 bases to trimming and J lost 4 bases; unmatched junction nucleotides: 4. CDR3 region: CASSLRLAGYNEQFF. The CDR3 region has the DNA TGTGCCAGCAGTTTAAGACTAGCGGGATACAATGAGCAGTTCTTC.

The V and J genes are TRBV2 and TRBJ2-7; 10 bases are a match to TRBD2. Germline CDR1 and CDR2: SNHLY and FYNNEI. V lost 5 bases, J lost 3 bases, and 7 bases stayed unmatched. This CDR3 comprises 15 residues. CDR3 nucleotides: TGTGCCAGCAGTATACGACTAGCGGGCGTCTACGAGCAGTACTTC. Translating it yields CASSIRLAGVYEQYF.

This clone came up once. The chain uses TRBV9 and TRBJ2-1, with 7 bases that match TRBD2. CDR1 is SGDLS, CDR2 YYNGEE, per germline. Losses at the gene ends were 0 bases for V and 4 bases for J; bases not matched to a gene: 4. CDR3 size: 15 residues. The CDR3 loop is CASSVGGGIYNEQFF. The CDR3 nucleotides read TGTGCCAGCAGCGTAGGCGGGGGAATATACAATGAGCAGTTCTTC.

This clone was found once. This chain uses TRBV4-1 with TRBJ2-5, with 10 bases that match TRBD2. Germline assignment: CDR1 MGHRA and CDR2 YSYEKL. V dropped 1 base and J dropped 2; count of bases not matched to a gene: 4. This CDR3 contains 16 residues. The CDR3 sequence is CASSQGSGGIQETQYF. The DNA of the CDR3 is TGCGCCAGCAGCCAAGGTAGCGGGGGGATTCAAGAGACCCAGTACTTC.

This clone was detected once. In nucleotides, the CDR3 is TGCGCCAGCAGCTTGGTGACTAGCCCTCAGTACAAAGATACGCAGTATTTT. Encoded protein: CASSLVTSPQYKDTQYF. The chain carries TRBV5-1 and TRBJ2-3; 7 bases are shared with TRBD2. The germline V gene encodes CDR1 SGHRS and CDR2 YFSETQ. With V trimmed by 0 bases and J by 5 bases, 12 bases remained unmatched. The CDR3 sequence is 17 residues long. Full variable domain (missing parts from reference TRBV5-1 and TRBJ2-3): KAGVTQTPRYLIKTRGQQVTLSCSPISGHRSVSWYQQTPGQGLQFLFEYFSETQRNKGNFPGRFSGRQFSNSRSEMNVSTLELGDSALYLCASSLVTSPQYKDTQYFGPGTRLTVL.

This clone showed up just once. The chain uses TRBV10-2 and TRBJ1-2; possibly TRBD1 for D (5 bases). Germline lookup yields CDR1 WSHSY and CDR2 SAAADI. The CDR3 covers 15 residues. Trimming removed 6 bases from V and 5 bases from J, with 19 bases in between. CDR3 nucleotides: TGCGCCAGCAGCCCGGGAGGGGAGCTTGGATATGGCTACACCTTC. It specifies CASSPGGELGYGYTF.

The chain recombines TRBV10-1 with TRBJ2-1; 9 nucleotides align to TRBD1. Germline V gene sequence: CDR1 WNHNN, CDR2 SYGVQD (reference sequence). The CDR3 consists of 15 residues. V shed 6 bases and J 1 base; nucleotides not matched to a gene: 4. The CDR3 spells CASSYRGRSYNEQFF. CDR3 DNA sequence: TGCGCCAGCAGCTACAGGGGGCGTTCCTACAATGAGCAGTTCTTC.

Comment on this clone: A read error may produce the germline difference seen at one junction end. This chain links TRBV7-2 with TRBJ2-7; maybe TRBD1 (6 bases). The CDR3 length is 15 residues. Germline values: CDR1 SGHTA, CDR2 FQGNSA. The CDR3 DNA follows: TGTGCCAGCAGCGTAGCTACGGGACACGGCTACGAGCAGTACTTC. Translation gives CASSVATGHGYEQYF.

The chain carries TRBV11-2 and TRBJ1-2, with D tentatively TRBD1 (5 bases). CDR3 length: 14 amino acids. Germline V lookup: CDR1 SGHAT, CDR2 FQNNGV. The V and J ends lost 5 bases and 8 bases respectively, with 18 bases between them. The CDR3 DNA reads TGTGCCAGCAGCACCGTGCGAGGGGCGCAAGGCTACACCTTC. This gives the protein CASSTVRGAQGYTF.